This T cell receptor beta chain was sequenced during a study of T cell changes during pregnancy in multiple sclerosis. Generated by immunoSEQ multiplex PCR, the TCRdb table keeps only in-frame clones and is missing some. This sample has fewer than 60,000 clones; approximately 95% occur once, and the top ten carry roughly 0.33%. CDR1 and CDR2 (germline): LNHDA, SQIVND (reference sequence). The CDR3 is 14 amino acids. Trimming left V 5 bases short and J 5 bases short, with 15 bases between. Sequencing used CD4+ T cells from peripheral blood mononuclear cells, obtained in the third trimester of pregnancy. The chain links TRBV19 to TRBJ1-1; no clear D. The sequence came from a female donor with multiple sclerosis, enrolled in a pregnancy study. Here the CDR3 reads CASSFPRVGTEAFF. CDR3 nucleotides: TGTGCCAGTAGTTTCCCGAGGGTGGGGACTGAAGCTTTCTTT.